This is a list of T cell receptor beta chains from one sample in a study of blood T cell repertoires in COVID-19. Assay: immunoSEQ multiplex PCR; the TCRdb copy retains only in-frame clones and omits some. The data hold 250,000 or so clones, with roughly 89% observed a single time. The sample taken for sequencing was PBMCs or T cells enriched from blood (not recorded which). Receptors were obtained from a man aged 35 to 55 who had recovered from COVID-19. CDR3s include the opening cysteine and the closing phenylalanine or tryptophan. Each record gives: clone size, D gene, V gene, J gene, CDR3 DNA, CDR3 protein. D genes are given only for firm matches. Clone size appears in some rows only: once, few, many, or a class for an expanded clone.

>-|TRBD2|TRBV7-3|TRBJ2-1
TGTGCCAGCAGTGGCGGGAGTAGTGTTTACAATGAGCAGTTCTTC
CASSGGSSVYNEQFF
>-|-|TRBV29-1|TRBJ2-7
TGCAGCGTGGGGGCCGGTATAAGGGGAAGCTCCTACGAGCAGTACTTC
CSVGAGIRGSSYEQYF
>few|TRBD1|TRBV24-1|TRBJ2-7
TGTGCCACCAGTGATTCACAGGGGTTCGAGCAGTACTTC
CATSDSQGFEQYF
>once|TRBD1|TRBV7-9|TRBJ2-7
TGTGCCAGCAGCTCAAGACAGGGGGCGGACGAGCAGTACTTC
CASSSRQGADEQYF
>-|TRBD2|TRBV7-9|TRBJ2-5
TGTGCCAGCAGCTGGGTGACTGTGACTAGCGGGGGGGAGACCCAGTACTTC
CASSWVTVTSGGETQYF
>few|TRBD2|TRBV24-1|TRBJ2-3
TGTGCCACCAGTGATTTCAGTGCTAGCGGGGCCGATACGCAGTATTTT
CATSDFSASGADTQYF
>-|-|TRBV7-2|TRBJ2-5
TGTGCCAGCAGCTTAGGGGCCGTGTACCAAGAGACCCAGTACTTC
CASSLGAVYQETQYF
>-|TRBD1|TRBV6-1|TRBJ1-4
TGTGCCAGCAGTGAAGCGACTACAGGGGGGTATGAAAAACTGTTTTTT
CASSEATTGGYEKLFF
>-|TRBD2|TRBV6-5|TRBJ2-4
TGTGCCAGCAGTTACTCGACTAGCGGGATCTTAAGCCAGTACTTC
CASSYSTSGILSQYF
>once|-|TRBV5-6|TRBJ2-5
TGTGCCAGCAGCACCGACAGGTACCAAGAGACCCAGTACTTC
CASSTDRYQETQYF
>-|-|TRBV6-2/TRBV6-3|TRBJ1-6
TGTGCCAGCAGCTCACAGGGAAATTCACCCCTCCACTTT
CASSSQGNSPLHF
>-|-|TRBV2|TRBJ1-5
TGTGCCAGCAGGGCGGGGTTCAATCAGCCCCAGCATTTT
CASRAGFNQPQHF
>-|-|TRBV7-2|TRBJ1-6
TGTGCCAGCAGCTTTACAGGGACGGGAGGTAATCAGAATTCACCCCTCCACTTT
CASSFTGTGGNQNSPLHF
>-|TRBD2|TRBV10-3|TRBJ2-7
TGTGCCATCAGTGAGTCGATGTTGACTAGCGGGAGACACGAGCAGTACTTC
CAISESMLTSGRHEQYF
>-|-|TRBV6-2/TRBV6-3|TRBJ2-5
TGTGCCAGCAGTCTTCGAAGGGGTAAAGAGACCCAGTACTTC
CASSLRRGKETQYF
>-|TRBD1|TRBV3-1/TRBV3-2|TRBJ2-5
TGTGCCAGCACCCACCGGGACAGGCAAGAGACCCAGTACTTC
CASTHRDRQETQYF
>-|-|TRBV19|TRBJ2-6
TGTGCCAGTAGTGGTTTAGCCTCTGGGGCCAACGTCCTGACTTTC
CASSGLASGANVLTF
>-|-|TRBV13|TRBJ1-6
TGTGCCAGCAGCTTAGAACGGGGTAATTCACCCCTCCACTTT
CASSLERGNSPLHF
>-|TRBD1|TRBV12-5|TRBJ1-2
TGTGCTAGTGGTTTGGAAATCCGGGACAGGGGGCGCGTCTATGGCTACACCTTC
CASGLEIRDRGRVYGYTF
>-|-|TRBV6-7|TRBJ2-4
TGTGCCAGCAGTCTAGGGAGAACCAAAAACATTCAGTACTTC
CASSLGRTKNIQYF
>few|-|TRBV29-1|TRBJ1-2
TGCAGCGTTGGGCTGGGCGGCTACACCTTC
CSVGLGGYTF
>-|TRBD1|TRBV19|TRBJ1-2
TGTGCCAGAATCAGACAGGGGGTGGCTGGCTACACCTTC
CARIRQGVAGYTF
>-|-|TRBV10-1|TRBJ2-4
TGCGCCAGCAGTGAGCGGGGAGCCAAAAACATTCAGTACTTC
CASSERGAKNIQYF
>-|-|TRBV6-6|TRBJ2-5
TGTGCCAGCAAAAGGACACAGGCGGAGACCCAGTACTTC
CASKRTQAETQYF
>-|TRBD1|TRBV7-2|TRBJ1-2
TGTGCCAGCAGCGTTGACAGGGCAGGTGGCTACACCTTC
CASSVDRAGGYTF